The clone carrying this T cell receptor beta chain was picked up a small number of times. Its target is not known. This sample was included in a study of beta chain features in type 1 diabetes. Study-level points and caveats: Resolution of whether HLA type affects TCRB rearrangement was not achieved here.

The authors reverse transcribed all of the isolated RNA, so sequencing captured expressed TCRB transcripts. Produced via immunoSEQ multiplex PCR; TCRdb's table is partial and in-frame only. The repertoire consists of almost 250,000 clones, with about 14% occurring once and the leading ten covering more than 0.02%. The trim removed 2 bases at V and 6 bases at J, leaving 4 bases unmatched. The CDR3 has 14 residues. Germline values: CDR1 SGHTA, CDR2 FQGNSA. Using CD45RO/CCR7/CD25/CD127/CD95/CD27, CD4+ naive, central memory, regulatory and stem cell-like memory cells were sorted. The sample was naive CD4+ T cells from blood. The TCR sequence derives from a woman in her thirties or forties in good health. The V gene is TRBV7-2, the J gene TRBJ2-1, with TRBD1 matching 7 bases. The CDR3 DNA follows: TGTGCCAGCAGCTTAATGGGACAGCCCAATGAGCAGTTCTTC. This codes for CASSLMGQPNEQFF.